This TCR beta chain was sequenced in a study of blood T cell repertoires in COVID-19. Study background: Samples taken during acute and convalescent COVID-19 were collected in the United States, Italy and Spain. The analysed material was cDNA or gDNA that came from T cells, B-cell-depleted T cells, or PBMCs.

The authors' processing: Nucleated cell counts were estimated from reference gene primer amplification. Produced via immunoSEQ multiplex PCR; TCRdb's table is partial and in-frame only. For V, J and clone size, that table is used; D and trimming come from the DNA. The sample records about 97,000 clones, about nine tenths being singletons. Sequenced input: peripheral blood. The receptor was derived from a man in his fifties or sixties with acute or convalescent COVID-19.

CDR3 bases: TGTGCCAGCAGTTTTAACTATAATTCACCCCTCCACTTT. This encodes CASSFNYNSPLHF. The rearrangement joins TRBV27 to TRBJ1-6; D gene uncertain. This CDR3 region has 13 residues. Trimming shortened V by 3 bases and J by 3 bases, and 3 bases separated the two germline ends. Germline V gene lookup returns CDR1 MNHEY and CDR2 SMNVEV (reference sequence).